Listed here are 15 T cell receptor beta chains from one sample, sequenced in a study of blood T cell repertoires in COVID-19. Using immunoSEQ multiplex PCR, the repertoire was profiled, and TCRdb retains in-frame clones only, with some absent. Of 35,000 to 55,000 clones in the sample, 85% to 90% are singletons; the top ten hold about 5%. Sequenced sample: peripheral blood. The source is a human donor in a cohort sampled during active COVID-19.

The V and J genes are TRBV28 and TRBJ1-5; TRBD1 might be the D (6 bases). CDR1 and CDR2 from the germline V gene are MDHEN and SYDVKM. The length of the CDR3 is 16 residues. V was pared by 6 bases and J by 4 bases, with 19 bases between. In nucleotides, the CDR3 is TGTGCCAGCAGCCGCCAAGCCGGGACATGGAATCAGCCCCAGCATTTT. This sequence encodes CASSRQAGTWNQPQHF.

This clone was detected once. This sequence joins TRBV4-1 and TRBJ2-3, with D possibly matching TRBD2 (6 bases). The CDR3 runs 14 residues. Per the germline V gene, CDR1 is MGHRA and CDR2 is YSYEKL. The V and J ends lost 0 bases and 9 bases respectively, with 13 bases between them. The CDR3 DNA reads TGCGCCAGCAGCCAAGAATGGGCTAGCGTAACGCAGTATTTT. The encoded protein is CASSQEWASVTQYF.

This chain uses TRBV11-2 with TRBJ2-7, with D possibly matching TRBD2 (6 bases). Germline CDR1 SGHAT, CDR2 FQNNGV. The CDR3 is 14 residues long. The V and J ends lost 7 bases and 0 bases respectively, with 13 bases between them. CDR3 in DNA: TGTGCCAGCACCCAGGAGCGGGTCTCCTACGAGCAGTACTTC. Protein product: CASTQERVSYEQYF.

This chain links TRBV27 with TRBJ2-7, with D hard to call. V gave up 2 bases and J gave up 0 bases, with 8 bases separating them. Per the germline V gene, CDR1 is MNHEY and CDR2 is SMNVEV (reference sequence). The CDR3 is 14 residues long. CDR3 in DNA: TGTGCCAGCAGTTTAAGCGTCTCCTCCTACGAGCAGTACTTC. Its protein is CASSLSVSSYEQYF.

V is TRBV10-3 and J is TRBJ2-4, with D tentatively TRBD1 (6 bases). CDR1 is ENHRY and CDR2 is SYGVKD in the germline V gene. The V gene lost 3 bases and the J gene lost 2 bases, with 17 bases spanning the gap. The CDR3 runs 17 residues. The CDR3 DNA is TGTGCCATCAGTGAATCTCTTGTGAGGGGGTCCAAAAACATTCAGTACTTC. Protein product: CAISESLVRGSKNIQYF.

The CDR3 DNA reads TGTGCCAGCTCACCGAATATCAGACTAGCGGGAGGATACGAGCAGTACTTC. This gives the protein CASSPNIRLAGGYEQYF. The chain combines TRBV18 with TRBJ2-7; 13 nucleotides align to TRBD2. The ends lost 3 bases at V and 4 bases at J; junction bases unmatched: 9. The CDR3 is 17 amino acids. The germline CDR1 and CDR2 sequences are KGHSH and LQKENI.

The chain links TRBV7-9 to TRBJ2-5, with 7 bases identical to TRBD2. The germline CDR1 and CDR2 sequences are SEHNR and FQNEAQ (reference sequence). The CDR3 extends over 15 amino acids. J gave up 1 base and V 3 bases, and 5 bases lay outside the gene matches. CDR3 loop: CASSFRGRAQETQYF. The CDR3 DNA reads TGTGCCAGCAGCTTTAGAGGGAGGGCCCAAGAGACCCAGTACTTC.

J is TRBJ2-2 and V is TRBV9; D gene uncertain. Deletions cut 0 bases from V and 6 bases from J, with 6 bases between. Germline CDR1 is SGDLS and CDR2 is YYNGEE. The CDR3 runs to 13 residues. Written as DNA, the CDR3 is TGTGCCAGCAGCGTAGAGAGTGCCGGGGAGCTGTTTTTT. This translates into CASSVESAGELFF.

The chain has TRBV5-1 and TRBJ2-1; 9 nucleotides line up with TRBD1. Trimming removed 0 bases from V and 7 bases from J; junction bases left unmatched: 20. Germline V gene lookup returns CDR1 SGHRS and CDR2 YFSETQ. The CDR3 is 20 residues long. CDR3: CASSLGGDRELATSGNEQFF. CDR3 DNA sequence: TGCGCCAGCAGCTTGGGAGGGGACAGGGAGCTAGCGACTAGTGGGAATGAGCAGTTCTTC.

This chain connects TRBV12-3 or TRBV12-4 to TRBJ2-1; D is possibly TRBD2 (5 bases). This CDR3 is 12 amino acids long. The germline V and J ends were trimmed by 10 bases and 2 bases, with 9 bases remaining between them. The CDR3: CATGEPYNEQFF. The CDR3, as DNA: TGTGCCACCGGGGAGCCCTACAATGAGCAGTTCTTC.

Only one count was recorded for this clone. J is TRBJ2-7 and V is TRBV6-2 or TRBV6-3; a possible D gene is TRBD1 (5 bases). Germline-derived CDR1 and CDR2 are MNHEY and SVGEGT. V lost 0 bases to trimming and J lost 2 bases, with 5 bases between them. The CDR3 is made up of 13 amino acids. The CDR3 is CASSYSDTYEQYF. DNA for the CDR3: TGTGCCAGCAGTTACTCGGACACCTACGAGCAGTACTTC.

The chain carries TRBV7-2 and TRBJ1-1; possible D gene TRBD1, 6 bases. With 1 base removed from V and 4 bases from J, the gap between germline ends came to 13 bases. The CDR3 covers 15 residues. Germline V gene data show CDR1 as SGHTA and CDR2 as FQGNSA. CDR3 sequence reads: CASSLGGGIITEAFF. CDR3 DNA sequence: TGTGCCAGCAGCTTAGGGGGGGGCATAATCACTGAAGCTTTCTTT.

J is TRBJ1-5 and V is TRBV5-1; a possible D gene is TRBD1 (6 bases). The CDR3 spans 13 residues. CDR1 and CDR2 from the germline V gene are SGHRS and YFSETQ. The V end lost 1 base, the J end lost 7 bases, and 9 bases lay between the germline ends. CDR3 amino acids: CASSLTGRQPQHF. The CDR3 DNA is TGCGCCAGCAGCTTGACAGGGAGACAGCCCCAGCATTTT. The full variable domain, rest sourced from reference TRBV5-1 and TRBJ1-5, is KAGVTQTPRYLIKTRGQQVTLSCSPISGHRSVSWYQQTPGQGLQFLFEYFSETQRNKGNFPGRFSGRQFSNSRSEMNVSTLELGDSALYLCASSLTGRQPQHFGDGTRLSIL.

CDR3 loop: CASIPGGQETQYF. The CDR3 DNA reads as TGTGCCAGCATCCCAGGAGGCCAAGAGACCCAGTACTTC. The rearrangement links TRBV7-9 to TRBJ2-5, with D possibly matching TRBD2 (5 bases). This CDR3 has 13 residues. Trimming left V 7 bases short and J 1 base short, with 10 bases between. Germline V gene sequence: CDR1 SEHNR, CDR2 FQNEAQ (reference sequence).

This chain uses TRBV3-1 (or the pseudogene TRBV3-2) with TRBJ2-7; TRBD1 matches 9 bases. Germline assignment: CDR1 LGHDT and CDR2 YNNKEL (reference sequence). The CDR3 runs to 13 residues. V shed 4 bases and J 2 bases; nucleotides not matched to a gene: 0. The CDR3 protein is CASSRDRAYEQYF. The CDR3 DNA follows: TGTGCCAGCAGCCGGGACAGGGCCTACGAGCAGTACTTC.